One sample yielded the 19 T cell receptor beta chains listed below, sequenced in a study of blood T cell repertoires in COVID-19. Method: immunoSEQ multiplex PCR; TCRdb's copy keeps in-frame clones and lacks some. The sample consists of some 240,000 clones, around 84% of them appearing once. Material: peripheral blood. The receptors shown here come from a man over 45 with active or convalescent COVID-19.

The genes are TRBV6-6 and TRBJ1-2; 7 nucleotides match TRBD1. Per the germline V gene, CDR1 is MNHNY and CDR2 is SVGAGI (reference sequence). There are 14 residues in the CDR3. J was trimmed by 10 bases and V by 2 bases; bases with no gene match: 10. CDR3 protein: CASSYLEDRLPYTF. As DNA, the CDR3 is TGTGCCAGCAGTTACCTGGAGGACAGGTTACCCTACACCTTC.

The J gene is TRBJ2-4, the V gene TRBV29-1, with 8 positions matching TRBD1. The CDR3 totals 13 residues. The V gene end was trimmed by 8 bases and the J gene end by 1 base; junction bases not matched to a gene: 4. Germline CDR1 is SQVTM and CDR2 is ANQGSEA. The chain's CDR3 is CSTTGGAKNIQYF. The CDR3 bases are TGCAGCACTACAGGGGGGGCCAAAAACATTCAGTACTTC. The full variable domain, its missing parts supplied by reference TRBV29-1 and TRBJ2-4, is SAVISQKPSRDICQRGTSLTIQCQVDSQVTMMFWYRQQPGQSLTLIATANQGSEATYESGFVIDKFPISRPNLTFSTLTVSNMSPEDSSIYLCSTTGGAKNIQYFGAGTRLSVL.

V usage is TRBV24-1 and J usage is TRBJ2-1; TRBD1 matches at 7 bases. The CDR3 runs to 18 residues. Germline-derived CDR1 and CDR2 are KGHDR and SFDVKD. V lost 0 bases, J lost 7 bases, and 14 bases stayed unmatched. CDR3 in DNA: TGTGCCACCAGTGATTTGGGTTCGGAACAGGGGAGAGGTAATGAGCAGTTCTTC. Protein sequence: CATSDLGSEQGRGNEQFF.

The chain has TRBV7-9 and TRBJ1-5, with D possibly matching TRBD1 (6 bases). The V end was cut by 3 bases, the J end by 1 base, with 13 bases between. CDR3 length: 16 amino acids. The germline gives CDR1 SEHNR, CDR2 FQNEAQ (reference sequence). The CDR3 is CASSFSYQGSNQPQHF. For the CDR3, the DNA is TGTGCCAGCAGCTTTTCTTACCAGGGGAGCAATCAGCCCCAGCATTTT.

This clone was found a few times. V and J are TRBV5-4 and TRBJ1-2, with 9 nucleotides matching TRBD1. CDR3 length equals 13 residues. Looked up from germline, CDR1 is SGHNT and CDR2 is YYREEE (reference sequence). The V segment lost 5 bases and the J segment 5 bases; nucleotides outside the gene matches: 4. CDR3 coding DNA: TGTGCCAGCAGTCGGACAGGGGAATATGGCTACACCTTC. It translates to CASSRTGEYGYTF.

The gene calls are TRBV20-1 and TRBJ2-1; 7 bases align to TRBD2. Per germline, CDR1 DFQATT and CDR2 SNEGSKA (reference sequence). Germline trimming cut 3 bases from V and 1 base from J; bases unmatched to any gene: 15. The CDR3 contains 18 residues. As DNA, the CDR3 is TGCAGTGCTAGTCGACCCGGGACGAAGGGAGGGTCCTACAATGAGCAGTTCTTC. This codes for CSASRPGTKGGSYNEQFF.

V is TRBV12-5 and J is TRBJ2-5; TRBD1 matches at 8 bases. Germline lookup yields CDR1 LGHNT and CDR2 FRNRAP. The J segment lost 6 bases and the V segment lost 0 bases, leaving 9 bases of the junction unmatched. The length of the CDR3 is 16 residues. In DNA, the CDR3 is TGTGCTAGTGGTTTGGTACTAGCAGGGGGCATGAAGACCCAGTACTTC. Its translation: CASGLVLAGGMKTQYF.

The chain uses TRBV10-3 and TRBJ2-1; TRBD2 agrees at 12 bases. With 6 bases clipped from V and 7 bases from J, the junction kept 10 bases outside the gene matches. The CDR3 spans 16 residues. CDR1 and CDR2 (germline): ENHRY, SYGVKD. The CDR3 spells CAIRPSLAGGLNEQFF. DNA of the CDR3: TGTGCCATCAGACCCTCCCTAGCGGGGGGGCTGAATGAGCAGTTCTTC.

V and J are TRBV11-2 and TRBJ2-3, with TRBD1 matching 7 bases. The CDR3 consists of 16 residues. Germline V gene lookup returns CDR1 SGHAT and CDR2 FQNNGV. Germline trimming cut 5 bases from V and 4 bases from J; bases unmatched to any gene: 12. Here the CDR3 reads CASSRPRQGWADTQYF. The CDR3 DNA reads as TGTGCCAGCAGCCGACCGAGACAGGGTTGGGCAGATACGCAGTATTTT. Using reference TRBV11-2 and TRBJ2-3 for the parts outside the CDR3, the full variable domain is EAGVAQSPRYKIIEKRQSVAFWCNPISGHATLYWYQQILGQGPKLLIQFQNNGVVDDSQLPKDRFSAERLKGVDSTLKIQPAKLEDSAVYLCASSRPRQGWADTQYFGPGTRLTVL.

The chain links TRBV10-3 to TRBJ1-1; 10 bases match TRBD1. CDR1 and CDR2 from the germline V gene are ENHRY and SYGVKD. The CDR3 is 15 amino acids. Trimming removed 4 bases from V and 3 bases from J; junction bases left unmatched: 5. DNA of the CDR3: TGTGCCATCAGTGCCCTGGACAGGGGGGACACTGAAGCTTTCTTT. It encodes CAISALDRGDTEAFF.

This chain links TRBV7-9 with TRBJ1-2; TRBD1 matches 8 bases. Germline-derived CDR1 and CDR2 are SEHNR and FQNEAQ (reference sequence). J gave up 3 bases and V 7 bases, and 10 bases lay outside the gene matches. The CDR3 is made up of 15 amino acids. The CDR3 protein is CASTTEDRADYGYTF. DNA for the CDR3: TGTGCCAGCACTACTGAGGACAGGGCGGACTATGGCTACACCTTC. Complete variable domain (other parts from reference TRBV7-9 and TRBJ1-2): DTGVSQNPRHKITKRGQNVTFRCDPISEHNRLYWYRQTLGQGPEFLTYFQNEAQLEKSRLLSDRFSAERPKGSFSTLEIQRTEQGDSAMYLCASTTEDRADYGYTFGSGTRLTVV.

The rearrangement joins TRBV6-5 to TRBJ1-2; 8 positions agree with TRBD1. The J segment lost 3 bases and the V segment lost 7 bases, leaving 4 bases of the junction unmatched. CDR1 is MNHEY and CDR2 is SVGAGI in the germline V gene. This CDR3 has 13 residues. The DNA of the CDR3 is TGTGCCAGCACTCCGACAGGGGACTATGGCTACACCTTC. Translation gives CASTPTGDYGYTF.

CDR3 sequence: CASRPASGGVETQYF. Written as DNA, the CDR3 is TGTGCCAGTCGCCCGGCTAGCGGGGGGGTGGAGACCCAGTACTTC. The chain employs TRBV28 and TRBJ2-5; 12 nucleotides line up with TRBD2. Trimming cost V 9 bases and J 5 bases; bases outside gene matches: 10. The CDR3 consists of 15 residues. Germline CDR1 and CDR2: MDHEN and SYDVKM.

The genes are TRBV5-1 and TRBJ2-1; 12 nucleotides align to TRBD2. Trimming at V came to 3 bases and at J to 10 bases, leaving 8 bases not matched to a gene. Germline CDR1 is SGHRS and CDR2 is YFSETQ. There are 15 residues in the CDR3. CDR3 sequence (DNA): TGCGCCAGCAGCTGGGATAGACTAGCGGGGGCCGAGCAGTTCTTC. It yields the protein CASSWDRLAGAEQFF.

This sequence joins TRBV15 and TRBJ1-2; 12 nucleotides line up with TRBD1. Germline CDR1 reads LNHNV; CDR2 reads YYDKDF (reference sequence). The CDR3 is 18 amino acids. The V segment lost 0 bases and the J segment 7 bases; nucleotides outside the gene matches: 12. CDR3 protein: CATSREVGTGGAGVGYTF. For the CDR3, the DNA is TGTGCCACCAGCAGAGAAGTAGGGACAGGGGGCGCTGGAGTTGGCTACACCTTC.

The chain links TRBV7-8 to TRBJ2-3; 16 nucleotides match TRBD2. The V gene end was trimmed by 11 bases and the J gene end by 3 bases; junction bases not matched to a gene: 8. Germline lookup yields CDR1 SGHVS and CDR2 FQNEAQ. The CDR3 spans 16 residues. CDR3 in DNA: TGTGCCTCGGGACTAGCGGGGGGGCGGAGGACAGATACGCAGTATTTT. Translating gives CASGLAGGRRTDTQYF.

V is TRBV5-1 and J is TRBJ2-2; D is perhaps TRBD2 (6 bases). The V gene's germline CDR1 is SGHRS and CDR2 YFSETQ. The CDR3 covers 16 residues. Deletions cut 4 bases from V and 0 bases from J, with 13 bases between. In DNA, the CDR3 is TGCGCCAGCAGCCGCGTAGCGGCCACGAACACCGGGGAGCTGTTTTTT. It translates to CASSRVAATNTGELFF.

The chain links TRBV6-4 to TRBJ2-2; D may be TRBD2 (5 bases). The V gene lost 2 bases and the J gene lost 5 bases, with 12 bases spanning the gap. The CDR3 has 15 residues. The germline gives CDR1 MRHNA, CDR2 SNTAGT. DNA for the CDR3: TGTGCCAGCAGTGACGGTCGGAGCGGTACCGGGGAGCTGTTTTTT. Translation gives CASSDGRSGTGELFF.

This clone appeared a single time. This chain uses TRBV5-1 with TRBJ1-2; 7 nucleotides align to TRBD1. CDR1 is SGHRS, CDR2 YFSETQ, per germline. The V gene end was trimmed by 1 base and the J gene end by 6 bases; junction bases not matched to a gene: 9. The CDR3 covers 15 residues. CDR3 loop: CASSLLPGGIDGYTF. CDR3 nucleotide sequence: TGCGCCAGCAGCTTGCTTCCAGGGGGGATCGATGGCTACACCTTC.